Following are 9 T cell receptor beta chains from one sample sequenced in a study of shared T cell receptors in the human thymus. Libraries were prepared by immunoSEQ multiplex PCR; TCRdb keeps only in-frame clonotypes and omits some of them. The sample carries approximately 400,000 clones, just under 95% recorded once. The sequencing input was thymocytes. The origin of the receptors is a human donor.

The genes are TRBV28 and TRBJ1-5; tentatively, D is TRBD1 (6 bases). V lost 5 bases to trimming and J lost 5 bases, with 22 bases between them. Germline V lookup: CDR1 MDHEN, CDR2 SYDVKM. The CDR3 spans 17 residues. As DNA, the CDR3 is TGTGCCAGCAGTATCCAAAAAAACGCCAGGGGAGATCAGCCCCAGCATTTT. Amino acids: CASSIQKNARGDQPQHF.

The chain combines TRBV4-1 with TRBJ2-4, with D possibly TRBD1 on 6 matching bases. The CDR3 has 13 residues. CDR1 MGHRA and CDR2 YSYEKL come from the germline V gene. Between the trimmed V and J ends, which lost 2 bases and 9 bases, there was a span of 11 bases. The CDR3 coding sequence is TGCGCCAGCAGCCAAACCCAGGGGCCCATTCAGTACTTC. This codes for CASSQTQGPIQYF.

This sequence joins TRBV5-6 and TRBJ2-1, with 11 bases that match TRBD2. Losses at the gene ends were 6 bases for V and 4 bases for J; bases not matched to a gene: 12. Germline CDR1 is SGHDT and CDR2 is YYEEEE. There are 17 residues in the CDR3. CDR3 residues: CASNNSGTSGEYNEQFF. The CDR3 nucleotides are TGTGCCAGCAACAATTCCGGGACTAGCGGAGAGTACAATGAGCAGTTCTTC.

The chain joins TRBV7-6 to TRBJ2-4; perhaps TRBD2 as D (6 bases). Germline loops: CDR1 SGHVS, CDR2 FNYEAQ. V was pared by 3 bases and J by 1 base, with 16 bases between. The CDR3 is made up of 17 amino acids. Here the CDR3 reads CASSFPPGERAKNIQYF. The CDR3 DNA follows: TGTGCCAGCAGCTTCCCCCCGGGGGAGCGGGCCAAAAACATTCAGTACTTC.

V is TRBV7-8 and J is TRBJ2-1; D remains unclear. This CDR3 contains 16 residues. CDR1 SGHVS and CDR2 FQNEAQ come from the germline V gene. Trimming took 5 bases from V and 0 from J, leaving 14 bases between them. Written as DNA, the CDR3 is TGTGCCAGCAGCCCGAGATGCGCCTACTCCTACAATGAGCAGTTCTTC. Its translation: CASSPRCAYSYNEQFF.

The chain links TRBV19 to TRBJ2-1; D might be TRBD2 (5 bases). This CDR3 comprises 18 residues. From germline, CDR1 is LNHDA and CDR2 SQIVND (reference sequence). With 3 bases removed from V and 3 bases from J, the gap between germline ends came to 21 bases. CDR3 bases: TGTGCCAGTAGTATCGGAGGACTGGCCAAGAGGGACTACAATGAGCAGTTCTTC. Its translation is CASSIGGLAKRDYNEQFF.

The chain employs TRBV6-5 and TRBJ2-1, with 7 bases lining up with TRBD1. There are 14 residues in the CDR3. The V gene end was trimmed by 2 bases and the J gene end by 5 bases; junction bases not matched to a gene: 3. Germline lookup yields CDR1 MNHEY and CDR2 SVGAGI. This CDR3 reads CASSYGQGDNEQFF. The CDR3 DNA reads TGTGCCAGCAGTTACGGGCAGGGGGACAATGAGCAGTTCTTC.

The CDR3 is CASGQWTAAYEQYF. The CDR3 DNA reads TGTGCCAGCGGCCAATGGACAGCCGCCTACGAGCAGTACTTC. J is TRBJ2-7 and V is TRBV2, with D tentatively TRBD1 (6 bases). The length of the CDR3 is 14 residues. The germline V gene encodes CDR1 SNHLY and CDR2 FYNNEI. V gave up 8 bases and J gave up 2 bases, with 16 bases separating them.

The rearrangement uses TRBV5-4 and TRBJ1-2, with D possibly matching TRBD1 (6 bases). Germline V gene data show CDR1 as SGHNT and CDR2 as YYREEE (reference sequence). The CDR3 consists of 17 residues. V was cut by 2 bases and J by 1 base, with 18 bases left in between. This CDR3 reads CASSFEYQGHGNYGYTF. Here the CDR3 DNA reads TGTGCCAGCAGCTTCGAGTATCAGGGGCACGGTAACTATGGCTACACCTTC.